These T cell receptor beta chains were read from a single sample in a study of shared clonotypes between healthy human individuals. Clones were sequenced by immunoSEQ multiplex PCR, and TCRdb holds only the in-frame ones, with some missing. The sample carries a few hundred thousand clones, approximately 97% recorded once. The sequenced sample consisted of naive CD4+ T cells sorted from blood. These TCRs come from a woman aged 25 to 45 in good health. Each CDR3 is given with its conserved first and last residue. The order of the fields is D gene, J gene, clone size, V gene, CDR3 protein, CDR3 DNA. A D gene is named only where the DNA matches it firmly. Clone size is shown for a subset of rows, as once, few, many or a class of expanded clone.

D gene: TRBD1; J gene: TRBJ2-2; clone size: -; V gene: TRBV5-1; CDR3 protein: CASSLGQGTGELFF; CDR3 DNA: TGCGCCAGCAGCTTGGGACAGGGCACCGGGGAGCTGTTTTTT
D gene: TRBD2; J gene: TRBJ2-2; clone size: -; V gene: TRBV2; CDR3 protein: CASQVTSGSITGELFF; CDR3 DNA: TGTGCCAGCCAGGTGACTAGCGGGAGTATTACCGGGGAGCTGTTTTTT
D gene: -; J gene: TRBJ1-1; clone size: -; V gene: TRBV25-1; CDR3 protein: CASSEYLVQGYTEAFF; CDR3 DNA: TGTGCCAGCAGTGAATATCTGGTCCAAGGGTACACTGAAGCTTTCTTT
D gene: -; J gene: TRBJ2-7; clone size: few; V gene: TRBV21-1; CDR3 protein: CASSKSRGFEQYF; CDR3 DNA: TGTGCCAGCAGCAAATCAAGGGGTTTCGAGCAGTACTTC
D gene: TRBD2; J gene: TRBJ2-7; clone size: -; V gene: TRBV27; CDR3 protein: CASRKQREGRYEQYF; CDR3 DNA: TGTGCCAGCAGAAAACAGCGGGAGGGCCGATACGAGCAGTACTTC
D gene: TRBD2; J gene: TRBJ2-2; clone size: -; V gene: TRBV11-2; CDR3 protein: CASSLDVRTSGNTGELFF; CDR3 DNA: TGTGCCAGCAGCCTCGACGTGCGGACTAGCGGGAACACCGGGGAGCTGTTTTTT
D gene: TRBD1; J gene: TRBJ1-5; clone size: -; V gene: TRBV19; CDR3 protein: CASTRTGYSNQPQHF; CDR3 DNA: TGTGCCAGTACCAGGACAGGTTACAGCAATCAGCCCCAGCATTTT
D gene: -; J gene: TRBJ2-3; clone size: once; V gene: TRBV6-5; CDR3 protein: CASSYSGIPDTQYF; CDR3 DNA: TGTGCCAGCAGTTACAGCGGAATTCCAGATACGCAGTATTTT
D gene: -; J gene: TRBJ1-1; clone size: -; V gene: TRBV5-1; CDR3 protein: CASSAGNTEAFF; CDR3 DNA: TGCGCCAGCAGCGCGGGGAACACTGAAGCTTTCTTT
D gene: -; J gene: TRBJ1-6; clone size: once; V gene: TRBV28; CDR3 protein: CASSSPQVGGSPLHF; CDR3 DNA: TGTGCCAGCAGTTCCCCCCAGGTTGGCGGTTCACCCCTCCACTTT
D gene: -; J gene: TRBJ2-7; clone size: once; V gene: TRBV5-1; CDR3 protein: CASSLGGQNSYEQYF; CDR3 DNA: TGCGCCAGCAGCTTGGGAGGACAGAACTCCTACGAGCAGTACTTC
D gene: TRBD2; J gene: TRBJ2-5; clone size: -; V gene: TRBV7-2; CDR3 protein: CASSWGLAGGETQYF; CDR3 DNA: TGTGCCAGCAGCTGGGGACTAGCGGGAGGAGAGACCCAGTACTTC
D gene: TRBD2; J gene: TRBJ2-7; clone size: once; V gene: TRBV28; CDR3 protein: CASSLRGRQYF; CDR3 DNA: TGTGCCAGCAGTCTCCGCGGGAGGCAGTACTTC
D gene: TRBD1; J gene: TRBJ1-1; clone size: -; V gene: TRBV6-5; CDR3 protein: CASSYDGTGGTEAFF; CDR3 DNA: TGTGCCAGCAGTTACGATGGGACAGGGGGCACTGAAGCTTTCTTT
D gene: -; J gene: TRBJ1-2; clone size: -; V gene: TRBV9; CDR3 protein: CASSAREYAGTTSDYGYTF; CDR3 DNA: TGTGCCAGCAGCGCCCGAGAGTATGCGGGGACCACCTCGGACTATGGCTACACCTTC
D gene: TRBD2; J gene: TRBJ2-5; clone size: -; V gene: TRBV9; CDR3 protein: CASSIGLAGTETQYF; CDR3 DNA: TGTGCCAGCAGCATTGGACTAGCGGGAACAGAGACCCAGTACTTC
D gene: TRBD1; J gene: TRBJ1-4; clone size: -; V gene: TRBV2; CDR3 protein: CASRTDRNEKLFF; CDR3 DNA: TGTGCCAGCAGAACGGACAGGAATGAAAAACTGTTTTTT
D gene: -; J gene: TRBJ1-2; clone size: -; V gene: TRBV9; CDR3 protein: CASRTGTERFGGYTF; CDR3 DNA: TGTGCCAGCCGGACCGGGACCGAGCGTTTCGGTGGCTACACCTTC
D gene: TRBD2; J gene: TRBJ2-3; clone size: -; V gene: TRBV14; CDR3 protein: CASSQQAGGLDTQYF; CDR3 DNA: TGTGCCAGCAGCCAACAAGCGGGAGGTTTAGATACGCAGTATTTT
D gene: -; J gene: TRBJ1-3; clone size: -; V gene: TRBV11-2; CDR3 protein: CASKRPSGNTIYF; CDR3 DNA: TGTGCCAGCAAGCGGCCCTCTGGAAACACCATATATTTT
D gene: TRBD1; J gene: TRBJ1-1; clone size: once; V gene: TRBV7-9; CDR3 protein: CASSLRDRGSGAFF; CDR3 DNA: TGTGCCAGCAGCTTAAGGGACAGGGGTTCGGGAGCTTTCTTT
D gene: TRBD1; J gene: TRBJ1-4; clone size: -; V gene: TRBV4-1; CDR3 protein: CASSPRDRNNEKLFF; CDR3 DNA: TGCGCCAGCAGCCCCCGGGACAGAAATAATGAAAAACTGTTTTTT
D gene: -; J gene: TRBJ2-2; clone size: once; V gene: TRBV18; CDR3 protein: CASSPPEGGNTGELFF; CDR3 DNA: TGTGCCAGCTCACCACCGGAGGGTGGGAACACCGGGGAGCTGTTTTTT
D gene: TRBD1; J gene: TRBJ2-7; clone size: once; V gene: TRBV12-5; CDR3 protein: CASGLPPGTGGEQYF; CDR3 DNA: TGTGCTAGTGGTTTGCCACCGGGGACAGGGGGCGAGCAGTACTTC
D gene: -; J gene: TRBJ1-4; clone size: -; V gene: TRBV6-5; CDR3 protein: CASSYSPSPGEKLFF; CDR3 DNA: TGTGCCAGCAGTTACTCGCCCAGTCCAGGGGAAAAACTGTTTTTT
D gene: TRBD1; J gene: TRBJ2-7; clone size: -; V gene: TRBV6-5; CDR3 protein: CASSYARDRSYEQYF; CDR3 DNA: TGTGCCAGCAGTTACGCACGGGACAGATCCTACGAGCAGTACTTC
D gene: -; J gene: TRBJ2-5; clone size: -; V gene: TRBV11-2; CDR3 protein: CASSLAQARRETQYF; CDR3 DNA: TGTGCCAGCAGCTTAGCGCAGGCCCGCCGGGAGACCCAGTACTTC